This T cell receptor beta chain was recorded in a study of T cells after yellow fever vaccination. Study as a whole: Preparation of the low-cell-number fractions used SMART-Seq v4 Ultra Low Input.

Regarding the study as a whole: Reappearance after the booster was observed for most primary-vaccination clones (about 97% CD4, roughly 90% CD8). Just a small share of clonotypes turned up in the CD4 compartment as well as the CD8 compartment.

With 2 bases clipped from V and 4 bases from J, the junction kept 7 bases outside the gene matches. This CDR3 spans 14 amino acids. Germline V CDR1 and CDR2: DFQATT, SNEGSKA (reference sequence). TCRdb called the 5' RACE reads again in MiXCR, with one record for every CDR3 protein. The data contain tens of thousands of distinct CDR3 sequences, about 7% of them singletons. This clonotype appeared many times. Its cognate antigen is unknown. The receptor comes from a man between 25 and 39 years old who received the YFV17D yellow fever vaccine. The specimen was CD8+ T cells sorted from PBMCs, collected 15 days after the yellow fever booster vaccination. The chain joins TRBV20-1 to TRBJ2-7; 8 nucleotides agree with TRBD2. The chain's CDR3 is CSARSGSGSYEQYF. The CDR3 nucleotides are TGCAGTGCTAGATCCGGAAGCGGGAGTTACGAGCAGTACTTC.